The next 23 T cell receptor beta chains were all read from a single sample in a study of T cells after yellow fever vaccination. TCRdb re-called the 5' RACE reads through MiXCR, storing one row per CDR3 protein. The table lists around 600,000 distinct CDR3 sequences, roughly 12% of them singletons. The sample here was PBMCs, taken on the day of the yellow fever booster vaccination. The receptors come from a man between 25 and 39 years old who received the YFV17D yellow fever vaccine.

This clonotype has only a few counts. This chain joins TRBV12-5 and TRBJ2-1; D is possibly TRBD1 (5 bases). Germline values: CDR1 LGHNT, CDR2 FRNRAP. With 8 bases removed from V and 9 bases from J, the gap between germline ends came to 23 bases. The CDR3 covers 15 residues. The CDR3 coding sequence is TGTGCTAGTACCCCCACAGGTAATCGATTTGGTGAGCAGTTCTTC. It encodes CASTPTGNRFGEQFF.

DNA of the CDR3: TGTGCCAGCAGCATTAGCGGGATAGGCGAGCAGTACTTC. The encoded protein is CASSISGIGEQYF. The chain carries TRBV7-9 and TRBJ2-7; 8 bases agree with TRBD2. V lost 5 bases, J lost 6 bases, and 6 bases stayed unmatched. CDR1 and CDR2 from the germline V gene are SEHNR and FQNEAQ (reference sequence). This CDR3 contains 13 residues.

The chain joins TRBV7-9 to TRBJ2-3; TRBD2 matches 7 bases. The V gene end was trimmed by 5 bases and the J gene end by 6 bases; junction bases not matched to a gene: 5. CDR3 length: 13 amino acids. Germline loops: CDR1 SEHNR, CDR2 FQNEAQ (reference sequence). DNA for the CDR3: TGTGCCAGCAGCGAAACTAGCGAGGATACGCAGTATTTT. Translating it yields CASSETSEDTQYF.

This clonotype was detected only once. The chain carries TRBV27 and TRBJ2-3; 8 nucleotides agree with TRBD1. Germline V gives CDR1 MNHEY, CDR2 SMNVEV (reference sequence). Losses at the gene ends were 6 bases for V and 0 bases for J; bases not matched to a gene: 2. This CDR3 is 14 amino acids long. In DNA, the CDR3 is TGTGCCAGCAGAGGGGACAGGAGCACAGATACGCAGTATTTT. Amino acid sequence: CASRGDRSTDTQYF.

There are a few counts of this clonotype. The rearrangement joins TRBV20-1 to TRBJ2-2, with D possibly being TRBD2 (5 bases). Germline CDR1 is DFQATT and CDR2 is SNEGSKA (reference sequence). V dropped 4 bases and J dropped 3 bases, with 15 bases sitting between them. This CDR3 has 15 amino acids. CDR3 sequence: CSANKPSGDTGELFF. In DNA, the CDR3 is TGCAGTGCTAACAAACCCTCCGGGGACACCGGGGAGCTGTTTTTT.

This clonotype has at least ten counts. The chain recombines TRBV20-1 with TRBJ1-1; D ambiguous. Germline CDR1 reads DFQATT; CDR2 reads SNEGSKA (reference sequence). Trimming left V 7 bases short and J 7 bases short, with 16 bases between. CDR3 length: 12 amino acids. Here the CDR3 DNA reads TGCAGTGTCACGGTTATGGCCCTTGAAGCTTTCTTT. This codes for CSVTVMALEAFF.

This clonotype was found a few times. V is TRBV5-5 and J is TRBJ2-7, with 8 bases identical to TRBD2. The CDR3 contains 14 residues. Germline values: CDR1 SGHKS, CDR2 YYEKEE (reference sequence). The V segment lost 2 bases and the J segment 6 bases; nucleotides outside the gene matches: 7. CDR3: CASSFSGTRGEQYF. The CDR3 DNA reads TGTGCCAGCAGCTTTAGCGGGACCCGGGGCGAGCAGTACTTC.

This clonotype was detected only once. V and J are TRBV2 and TRBJ1-4; D is uncertain. Germline CDR1 reads SNHLY; CDR2 reads FYNNEI. This CDR3 has 14 amino acids. V was trimmed by 4 bases and J by 6 bases, leaving 12 bases between them. The CDR3 loop is CASSANPLDEKLFF. As DNA, the CDR3 is TGTGCCAGCAGTGCGAACCCTTTGGATGAAAAACTGTTTTTT. The entire variable domain, with the rest obtained from reference TRBV2 and TRBJ1-4, is as follows: EPEVTQTPSHQVTQMGQEVILRCVPISNHLYFYWYRQILGQKVEFLVSFYNNEISEKSEIFDDQFSVERPDGSNFTLKIRSTKLEDSAMYFCASSANPLDEKLFFGSGTQLSVL.

This clonotype was seen a handful of times. The CDR3 DNA reads TGTGCCAGCAGGAGGTGGGGAGATGAGCAGTTCTTC. Translating gives CASRRWGDEQFF. This chain uses TRBV2 with TRBJ2-1; TRBD2 might be the D (5 bases). CDR1 is SNHLY, CDR2 FYNNEI, per germline. The CDR3 totals 12 residues. Trimming took off 6 bases at V and 8 bases at J, with 11 bases between the two ends. Based on the CDR3 plus reference TRBV2 and TRBJ2-1, the full variable domain is EPEVTQTPSHQVTQMGQEVILRCVPISNHLYFYWYRQILGQKVEFLVSFYNNEISEKSEIFDDQFSVERPDGSNFTLKIRSTKLEDSAMYFCASRRWGDEQFFGPGTRLTVL.

This clonotype was seen only a few times. This chain uses TRBV6-5 with TRBJ1-4; no definite D call. Germline lookup yields CDR1 MNHEY and CDR2 SVGAGI. CDR3 length: 15 residues. The V end was cut by 0 bases, the J end by 0 bases, with 5 bases between. Here the CDR3 reads CASSYSWATNEKLFF. DNA for the CDR3: TGTGCCAGCAGTTACTCGTGGGCAACTAATGAAAAACTGTTTTTT.

This clonotype was counted at least ten times. The chain employs TRBV9 and TRBJ2-3; 8 bases line up with TRBD2. The trim removed 1 base at V and 5 bases at J, leaving 3 bases unmatched. This CDR3 comprises 14 residues. Per the germline V gene, CDR1 is SGDLS and CDR2 is YYNGEE. The chain's CDR3 is CASSVRSGRDTQYF. CDR3 DNA sequence: TGTGCCAGCAGCGTAAGAAGCGGGAGAGATACGCAGTATTTT.

This clonotype was observed a handful of times. This rearrangement joins TRBV6-2 or TRBV6-3 to TRBJ2-7, with D tentatively TRBD1 (6 bases). The CDR3 is 16 residues long. Germline V gives CDR1 MNHEY, CDR2 SVGEGT. Trimming removed 2 bases from V and 6 bases from J, with 20 bases in between. Here the CDR3 DNA reads TGTGCCAGCAGTTACGTCGCAGGGGACCTTAGGGGCGAGCAGTACTTC. It is translated as CASSYVAGDLRGEQYF.

This clonotype turned up a few times. This rearrangement joins TRBV5-1 to TRBJ2-1, with TRBD2 as a possible D gene (6 bases). The CDR3 length is 15 residues. V shed 2 bases and J shed 2 bases, with 11 bases lying between them. The V gene's germline CDR1 is SGHRS and CDR2 YFSETQ. CDR3 sequence: CASSFLRGPYNEQFF. Written as DNA, the CDR3 is TGCGCCAGCAGCTTTTTGCGGGGCCCCTACAATGAGCAGTTCTTC. Using reference TRBV5-1 and TRBJ2-1 for the parts outside the CDR3, the full variable domain is KAGVTQTPRYLIKTRGQQVTLSCSPISGHRSVSWYQQTPGQGLQFLFEYFSETQRNKGNFPGRFSGRQFSNSRSEMNVSTLELGDSALYLCASSFLRGPYNEQFFGPGTRLTVL.

The V call is TRBV5-1, the J call TRBJ2-1, with TRBD1 matching over 9 bases. CDR3 size: 17 residues. V was clipped by 2 bases and J by 4 bases; unmatched bases: 10. Looked up from germline, CDR1 is SGHRS and CDR2 is YFSETQ. The CDR3 sequence: CASSFSGLGTGYNEQFF. The CDR3 DNA sequence: TGCGCCAGCAGCTTTTCGGGTCTTGGGACAGGGTACAATGAGCAGTTCTTC.

V gene TRBV29-1 combines with J gene TRBJ2-3; 10 nucleotides align to TRBD1. This CDR3 has 15 amino acids. The ends lost 3 bases at V and 4 bases at J; junction bases unmatched: 7. Germline lookup yields CDR1 SQVTM and CDR2 ANQGSEA. CDR3 amino acids: CSVEGGQGRADTQYF. CDR3 DNA: TGCAGCGTTGAGGGGGGACAGGGGAGGGCAGATACGCAGTATTTT.

This sequence joins TRBV7-8 and TRBJ2-1; D gene uncertain. Germline CDR1 SGHVS, CDR2 FQNEAQ. The CDR3 loop spans 12 amino acids. V was cut by 2 bases and J by 9 bases, with 8 bases left in between. The CDR3 nucleotides are TGTGCCAGCAGCTTACCAGGTGGTGAGCAGTTCTTC. This gives the protein CASSLPGGEQFF. Based on the CDR3 plus reference TRBV7-8 and TRBJ2-1, the full variable domain is GAGVSQSPRYKVAKRGQDVALRCDPISGHVSLFWYQQALGQGPEFLTYFQNEAQLDKSGLPSDRFFAERPEGSVSTLKIQRTQQEDSAVYLCASSLPGGEQFFGPGTRLTVL.

This sequence joins TRBV5-1 and TRBJ2-1; 11 nucleotides align to TRBD2. The CDR3 totals 14 residues. Germline-derived CDR1 and CDR2 are SGHRS and YFSETQ. Trimming cost V 4 bases and J 9 bases; bases outside gene matches: 6. CDR3 coding DNA: TGCGCCAGCAGCCTTAGCGGGAGGGCTGGTGAGCAGTTCTTC. Translating gives CASSLSGRAGEQFF.

V and J are TRBV7-6 and TRBJ2-3; 7 nucleotides agree with TRBD2. This CDR3 has 13 residues. J lost 8 bases, V lost 5 bases, and 7 bases had no gene match. CDR1 and CDR2 (germline): SGHVS, FNYEAQ. In nucleotides, the CDR3 is TGTGCCAGCAGCGAAAGCGGGGTCCCTACGCAGTATTTT. Translation gives CASSESGVPTQYF.

The sample holds a few counts of this clonotype. The gene calls are TRBV7-9 and TRBJ1-1; D remains unclear. This CDR3 spans 12 amino acids. The germline V gene encodes CDR1 SEHNR and CDR2 FQNEAQ (reference sequence). V lost 3 bases, J lost 8 bases, and 10 bases lay in between. The DNA of the CDR3 is TGTGCCAGCAGCTTGTCGCGTTCCGAAGCTTTCTTT. As protein: CASSLSRSEAFF.

The rearrangement joins TRBV15 to TRBJ2-3; 9 bases line up with TRBD1. Trimming removed 5 bases from V and 3 bases from J; junction bases left unmatched: 6. This CDR3 contains 15 residues. The germline gives CDR1 LNHNV, CDR2 YYDKDF (reference sequence). The DNA for the CDR3 is TGTGCCACCAGCCTACAGGGGGCTGGGACAGATACGCAGTATTTT. This codes for CATSLQGAGTDTQYF.

In its sample, this clonotype was seen a few times. This sequence joins TRBV6-5 and TRBJ2-3; 9 bases fit TRBD1. The trim removed 5 bases at V and 4 bases at J, leaving 4 bases unmatched. Germline V gives CDR1 MNHEY, CDR2 SVGAGI. The CDR3 has 14 amino acids. The CDR3, as DNA: TGTGCCAGCAGTAGGGACAGGGTATCAGATACGCAGTATTTT. It codes for CASSRDRVSDTQYF.

This clonotype has a handful of counts. This sequence joins TRBV30 and TRBJ2-1, with 9 bases matching TRBD2. The CDR3 consists of 14 residues. V was pared by 5 bases and J by 2 bases, with 4 bases of the junction left unmatched. In germline, CDR1 is GTSNPN, CDR2 SVGIG (reference sequence). DNA for the CDR3: TGTGCCTGGTCCCTAGCGGGGCCCTACAATGAGCAGTTCTTC. As protein: CAWSLAGPYNEQFF.

V gene TRBV7-2 combines with J gene TRBJ2-5, with a possible D match to TRBD2 (5 bases). The germline gives CDR1 SGHTA, CDR2 FQGNSA. Trimming cost V 5 bases and J 4 bases, with 14 bases left between them. The CDR3 totals 14 residues. The CDR3 here is CASSGYYGGETQYF. CDR3 DNA: TGTGCCAGCAGCGGCTACTATGGAGGAGAGACCCAGTACTTC.